This TCR beta chain was identified in a study of immune heterogeneity within non-small cell lung tumors. This clonotype was detected a few times. As yet, its antigen is unknown. Study-wide points: In tumor regions, T-cell clonality showed a moderate but significant correlation with local tumor mutational burden (R around 0.34).

Germline CDR1 LGHNT, CDR2 FRNRAP. CDR3 length equals 12 residues. Between the trimmed V and J ends, which lost 7 bases and 7 bases, there was a span of 14 bases. Samples each supplied 600 ng of bulk tumor genomic DNA as template. Several biopsies per primary tumor, spaced far apart, were taken during surgery. Surgery that was curative in intent was performed on patients with untreated, newly diagnosed non-small cell lung cancer. For the TCR beta CDR3, multiplex PCR with 32 V and 13 J primers performed the amplification. Using its own MiXCR run on the multiplex PCR reads, TCRdb lists one record per CDR3 protein. The table has 20,000 to 25,000 distinct CDR3 sequences, around 28% seen once; the top ten hold around 4%.

Sequencing used lung tumor tissue. V and J are TRBV12-5 and TRBJ2-7; D perhaps matches TRBD2 (6 bases). The TCR comes from a man aged 40-49 years with non-small cell lung cancer. CDR3 in amino acids: CASAGEAREQYF. The CDR3, as DNA: TGTGCTAGTGCTGGGGAGGCCAGGGAGCAGTACTTC.